A single sample gave rise to the 10 T cell receptor beta chains below, sequenced in a study of blood T cells in healthy people across ages. Combining a sample-barcoded 5' primer with a J-beta primer mix, a second PCR ran for roughly 7 to 11 cycles. Using its own MiXCR run on the 5' RACE reads, TCRdb lists one record per CDR3 protein. The table has approximately 1.5 million distinct CDR3 sequences, 35% to 45% seen once. Source material: blood. Receptor source: a woman between 18 and 29 years old in good health.

The chain joins TRBV4-1 to TRBJ1-5; a possible D gene is TRBD1 (5 bases). In germline, CDR1 is MGHRA, CDR2 YSYEKL. The CDR3 is 16 amino acids. Deletions cut 3 bases from V and 3 bases from J, with 15 bases between. The CDR3 DNA is TGCGCCAGCAGCCACAATCGGGGGGAAGTCAATCAGCCCCAGCATTTT. It specifies CASSHNRGEVNQPQHF.

The V and J genes are TRBV27 and TRBJ1-2, with 8 bases that match TRBD1. The CDR3 sequence is 14 residues long. CDR1 MNHEY and CDR2 SMNVEV come from the germline V gene (reference sequence). The V and J ends lost 3 bases and 6 bases, in that order; junction bases with no gene match: 6. CDR3: CASSLSPQGDGYTF. The CDR3 DNA follows: TGTGCCAGCAGTTTGTCTCCACAGGGGGATGGCTACACCTTC.

This clonotype turned up a few times. This rearrangement joins TRBV29-1 to TRBJ2-7; no reliable D call. The CDR3 has 13 amino acids. Trimming shortened V by 0 bases and J by 1 base, and 7 bases separated the two germline ends. Germline V gene data show CDR1 as SQVTM and CDR2 as ANQGSEA. The CDR3: CSVEDWRSYEQYF. CDR3 DNA sequence: TGCAGCGTTGAAGATTGGCGGTCCTACGAGCAGTACTTC.

V is TRBV7-9 and J is TRBJ2-1; D tentatively reads TRBD1 or TRBD2 (6 bases each). The end of the DNA is better explained by TRBJ2-7, so the J call may be wrong. This CDR3 is 16 amino acids long. The germline CDR1 and CDR2 sequences are SEHNR and FQNEAQ (reference sequence). As DNA, the CDR3 is TGTGCCAGCAGCTTAGCGACAGGAAGGAGGGCCAATGAGCAGTACTTC. Its translation is CASSLATGRRANEQYF.

This chain links TRBV7-8 with TRBJ2-1; D ambiguous. Trimming cost V 5 bases and J 6 bases, with 11 bases left between them. Germline V CDR1 and CDR2: SGHVS, FQNEAQ. CDR3 length: 13 amino acids. In DNA form, the CDR3 reads TGTGCCAGCAGCCCCTGGCTCTCCAATGAGCAGTTCTTC. It yields the protein CASSPWLSNEQFF.

The chain uses TRBV3-1 and TRBJ2-7; D is possibly TRBD1 (5 bases). Germline V gives CDR1 LGHDT, CDR2 YNNKEL (reference sequence). Trimming removed 4 bases from V and 1 base from J, with 17 bases in between. This CDR3 is 16 amino acids long. CDR3 coding DNA: TGTGCCAGCAGCCTAATACACAGGTGGAAGTCCTACGAGCAGTACTTC. Protein: CASSLIHRWKSYEQYF.

The chain is built from TRBV20-1 and TRBJ2-6, with D possibly TRBD2 on 5 matching bases. Germline assignment: CDR1 DFQATT and CDR2 SNEGSKA (reference sequence). This CDR3 has 15 residues. Deletions cut 1 base from V and 1 base from J, with 8 bases between. The CDR3 here is CSARGVASGANVLTF. The CDR3 coding sequence is TGCAGTGCTAGAGGAGTAGCGTCTGGGGCCAACGTCCTGACTTTC.

The J gene is TRBJ2-5, the V gene TRBV9; perhaps TRBD2 as D (6 bases). The CDR3 covers 13 residues. Trimming cost V 1 base and J 11 bases, with 15 bases left between them. In germline, CDR1 is SGDLS, CDR2 YYNGEE. CDR3 DNA sequence: TGTGCCAGCAGCGTAAGGGGAGTCCGGGAGCAGTACTTC. Translating it yields CASSVRGVREQYF.

J is TRBJ1-1 and V is TRBV29-1; D remains unclear. The CDR3 extends over 13 amino acids. Germline V gene sequence: CDR1 SQVTM, CDR2 ANQGSEA. With 5 bases removed from V and 9 bases from J, the gap between germline ends came to 19 bases. CDR3 region: CSVMLKTNWKAFF. Here the CDR3 DNA reads TGCAGCGTTATGTTAAAAACAAACTGGAAAGCTTTCTTT.

The table lists this clonotype with many counts. The chain links TRBV9 to TRBJ1-2, with TRBD1 matching over 10 bases. Germline CDR1 and CDR2: SGDLS and YYNGEE. The CDR3 runs 14 residues. V gave up 0 bases and J gave up 5 bases; unmatched junction bases: 1. The CDR3 region is CASSVGTGGYGYTF. CDR3 nucleotide sequence: TGTGCCAGCAGCGTAGGGACAGGGGGTTATGGCTACACCTTC.